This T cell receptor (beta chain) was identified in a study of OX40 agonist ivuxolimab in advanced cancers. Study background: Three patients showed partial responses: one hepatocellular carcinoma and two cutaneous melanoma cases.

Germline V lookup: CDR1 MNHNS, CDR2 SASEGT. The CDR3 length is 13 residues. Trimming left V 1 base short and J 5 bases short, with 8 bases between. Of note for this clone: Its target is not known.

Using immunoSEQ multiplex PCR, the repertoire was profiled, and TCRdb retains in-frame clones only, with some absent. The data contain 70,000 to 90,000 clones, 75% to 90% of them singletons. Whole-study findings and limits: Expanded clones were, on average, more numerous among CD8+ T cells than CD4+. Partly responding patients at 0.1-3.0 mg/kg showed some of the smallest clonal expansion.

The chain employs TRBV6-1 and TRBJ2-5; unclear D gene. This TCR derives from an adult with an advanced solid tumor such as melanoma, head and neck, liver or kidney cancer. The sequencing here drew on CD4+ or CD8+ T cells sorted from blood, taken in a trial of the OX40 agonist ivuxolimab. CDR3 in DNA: TGTGCCAGCAGTGAAGACGTAGGGGAGACCCAGTACTTC. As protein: CASSEDVGETQYF.